This record looks at one TCR beta chain sequence and its context. Its antigen is not identified. Among participants with HIV, every one received treatment in the United States. The sample is drawn from a study of long-term antiretroviral therapy in people with HIV. Germline V lookup: CDR1 MGHRA, CDR2 YSYEKL. Trimming cost V 4 bases and J 3 bases, with 17 bases left between them. The CDR3 has 16 residues. Investigators performed immunoSEQ version v3.0 at survey level. In sequencing, roughly 35,000-50,000 T-cell genomes per sample were targeted. Sequencing used immunoSEQ multiplex PCR; TCRdb keeps in-frame clones, though not all of them. Of about 19,000 clones listed, approximately 82% are singletons. Whole-study findings and limits: Versus controls, repertoires in people with HIV had narrower CDR3 length ranges.

This chain connects TRBV4-1 to TRBJ2-3, with D perhaps TRBD2 (6 bases). Sequences were derived from unsorted PBMCs, sampled 0.5 years before starting antiretroviral therapy. The origin of this receptor is a woman aged 45-65 years with HIV. CDR3 in amino acids: CASSPGVRLETDTQYF. The CDR3, as DNA: TGCGCCAGCAGCCCGGGAGTTAGATTAGAGACAGATACGCAGTATTTT.